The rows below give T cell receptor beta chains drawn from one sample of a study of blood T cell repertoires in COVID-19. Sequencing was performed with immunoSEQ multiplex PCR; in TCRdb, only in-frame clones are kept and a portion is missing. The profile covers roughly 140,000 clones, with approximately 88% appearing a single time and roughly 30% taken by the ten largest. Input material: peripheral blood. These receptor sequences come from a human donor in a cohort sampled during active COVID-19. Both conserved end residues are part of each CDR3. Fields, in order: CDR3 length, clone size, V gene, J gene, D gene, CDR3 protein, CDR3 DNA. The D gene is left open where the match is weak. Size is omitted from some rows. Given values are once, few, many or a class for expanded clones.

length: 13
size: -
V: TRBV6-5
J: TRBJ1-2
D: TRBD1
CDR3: CASTPDRGHGYTF
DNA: TGTGCCAGCACCCCTGACAGGGGGCACGGCTACACCTTC

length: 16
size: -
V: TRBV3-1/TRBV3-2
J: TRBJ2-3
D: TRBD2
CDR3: CASSPGGSSGTDTQYF
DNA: TGTGCCAGCAGCCCGGGGGGGTCGTCCGGGACAGATACGCAGTATTTT

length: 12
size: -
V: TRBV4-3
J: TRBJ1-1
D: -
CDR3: CASSQAQGEAFF
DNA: TGCGCCAGCAGCCAAGCACAGGGTGAAGCTTTCTTT

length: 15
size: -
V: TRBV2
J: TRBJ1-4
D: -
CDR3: CASPITGSTNEKLFF
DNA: TGTGCCAGCCCCATTACAGGGTCTACTAATGAAAAACTGTTTTTT

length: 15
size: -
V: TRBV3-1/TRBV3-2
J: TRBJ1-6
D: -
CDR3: CASSQDKRGNSPLHF
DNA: TGTGCCAGCAGCCAAGATAAAAGGGGGAATTCACCCCTCCACTTT

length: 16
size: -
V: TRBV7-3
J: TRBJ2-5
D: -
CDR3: CASSLSGRGRQETQYF
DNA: TGTGCCAGCAGCTTAAGTGGCAGGGGAAGGCAAGAGACCCAGTACTTC

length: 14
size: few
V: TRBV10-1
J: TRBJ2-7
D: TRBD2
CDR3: CASSETGGHYEQYF
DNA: TGCGCCAGCAGTGAGACGGGGGGGCACTACGAGCAGTACTTC

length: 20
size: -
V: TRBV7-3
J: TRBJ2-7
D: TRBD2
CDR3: CASSLIGPGLAGGHSYEQYF
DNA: TGTGCCAGCAGCTTAATTGGGCCGGGACTAGCGGGGGGCCACTCCTACGAGCAGTACTTC

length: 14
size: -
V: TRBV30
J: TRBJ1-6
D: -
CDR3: CAWSEGGLNSPLHF
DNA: TGTGCCTGGAGTGAGGGGGGGTTGAATTCACCCCTCCACTTT

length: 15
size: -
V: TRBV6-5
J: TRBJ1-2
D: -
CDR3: CASSSTPGTNYGYTF
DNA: TGTGCCAGCAGTTCCACCCCCGGGACTAACTATGGCTACACCTTC

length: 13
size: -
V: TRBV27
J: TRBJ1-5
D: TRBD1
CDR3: CASSFRGRQPQHF
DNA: TGTGCCAGCAGTTTCAGGGGGCGTCAGCCCCAGCATTTT

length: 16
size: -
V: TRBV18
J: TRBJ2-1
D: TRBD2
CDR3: CASSLGTSGGQGEQFF
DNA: TGTGCCAGCTCACTCGGGACTAGCGGGGGGCAGGGTGAGCAGTTCTTC

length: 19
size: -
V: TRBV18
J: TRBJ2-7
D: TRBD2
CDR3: CASSPLIRDTKRGVYEQYF
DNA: TGTGCCAGCTCACCACTCATCCGGGACACGAAGCGGGGGGTCTACGAGCAGTACTTC

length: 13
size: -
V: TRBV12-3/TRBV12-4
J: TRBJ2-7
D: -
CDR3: CASSLTESYEQYF
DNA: TGTGCCAGCAGTTTAACCGAGTCCTACGAGCAGTACTTC

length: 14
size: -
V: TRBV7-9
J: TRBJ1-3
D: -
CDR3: CASSEILSGNTIYF
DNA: TGTGCCAGCAGCGAGATTCTCTCTGGAAACACCATATATTTT